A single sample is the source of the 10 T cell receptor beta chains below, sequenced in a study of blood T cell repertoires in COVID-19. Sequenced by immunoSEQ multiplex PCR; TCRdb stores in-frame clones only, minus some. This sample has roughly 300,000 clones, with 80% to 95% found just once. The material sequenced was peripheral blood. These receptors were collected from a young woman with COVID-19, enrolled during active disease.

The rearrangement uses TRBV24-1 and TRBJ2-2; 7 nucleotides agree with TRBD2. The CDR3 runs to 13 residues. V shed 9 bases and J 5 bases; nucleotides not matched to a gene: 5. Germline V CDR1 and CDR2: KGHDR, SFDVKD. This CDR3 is CATDSGPTGELFF. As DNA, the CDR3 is TGTGCCACCGATAGCGGGCCTACCGGGGAGCTGTTTTTT.

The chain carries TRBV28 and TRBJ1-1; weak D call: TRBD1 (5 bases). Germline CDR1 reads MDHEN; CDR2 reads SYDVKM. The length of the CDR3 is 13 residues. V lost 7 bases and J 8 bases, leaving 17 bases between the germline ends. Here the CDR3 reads CASTSRRGREAFF. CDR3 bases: TGTGCCAGCACCTCGCGGCGGGGGAGGGAAGCTTTCTTT.

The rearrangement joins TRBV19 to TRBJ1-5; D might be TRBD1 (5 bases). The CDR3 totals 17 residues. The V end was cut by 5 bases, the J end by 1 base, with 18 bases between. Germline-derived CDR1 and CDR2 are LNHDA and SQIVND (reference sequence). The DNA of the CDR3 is TGTGCCAGTAGTGGGGGGATTTCAGGAGGAAGCAATCAGCCCCAGCATTTT. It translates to CASSGGISGGSNQPQHF. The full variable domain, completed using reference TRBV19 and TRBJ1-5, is DGGITQSPKYLFRKEGQNVTLSCEQNLNHDAMYWYRQDPGQGLRLIYYSQIVNDFQKGDIAEGYSVSREKKESFPLTVTSAQKNPTAFYLCASSGGISGGSNQPQHFGDGTRLSIL.

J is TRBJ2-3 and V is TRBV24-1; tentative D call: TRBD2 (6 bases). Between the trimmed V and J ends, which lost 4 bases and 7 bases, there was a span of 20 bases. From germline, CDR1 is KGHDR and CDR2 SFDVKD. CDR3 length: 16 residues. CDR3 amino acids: CATSDLRGTGTYTQYF. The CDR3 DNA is TGTGCCACCAGTGACCTCCGGGGGACGGGGACGTATACGCAGTATTTT.

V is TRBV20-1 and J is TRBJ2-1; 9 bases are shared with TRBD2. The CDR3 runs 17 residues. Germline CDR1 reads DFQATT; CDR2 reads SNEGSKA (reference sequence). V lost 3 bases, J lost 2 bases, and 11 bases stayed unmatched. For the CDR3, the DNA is TGCAGTGCTAGTTTGTGGGACCTAGCGGGGACCTACAATGAGCAGTTCTTC. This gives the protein CSASLWDLAGTYNEQFF.

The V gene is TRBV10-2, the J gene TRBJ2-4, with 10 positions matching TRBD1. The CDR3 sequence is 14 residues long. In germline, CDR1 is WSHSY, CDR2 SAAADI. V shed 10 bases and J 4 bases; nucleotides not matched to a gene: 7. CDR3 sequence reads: CATGGGQGKNIQYF. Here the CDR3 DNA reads TGCGCCACCGGGGGGGGACAGGGGAAAAACATTCAGTACTTC.

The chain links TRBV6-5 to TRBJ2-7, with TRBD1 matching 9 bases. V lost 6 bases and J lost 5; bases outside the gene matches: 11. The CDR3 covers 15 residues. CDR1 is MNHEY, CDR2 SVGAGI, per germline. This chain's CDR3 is CASRMNRDRDHEQYF. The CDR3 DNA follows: TGTGCCAGCAGGATGAACCGGGACAGGGACCACGAGCAGTACTTC.

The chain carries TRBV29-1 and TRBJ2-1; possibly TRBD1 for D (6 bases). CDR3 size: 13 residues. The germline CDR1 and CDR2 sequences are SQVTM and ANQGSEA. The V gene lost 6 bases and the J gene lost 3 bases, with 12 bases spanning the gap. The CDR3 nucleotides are TGCAGCGTCCAGGGGAGTCGCTACAATGAGCAGTTCTTC. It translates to CSVQGSRYNEQFF.

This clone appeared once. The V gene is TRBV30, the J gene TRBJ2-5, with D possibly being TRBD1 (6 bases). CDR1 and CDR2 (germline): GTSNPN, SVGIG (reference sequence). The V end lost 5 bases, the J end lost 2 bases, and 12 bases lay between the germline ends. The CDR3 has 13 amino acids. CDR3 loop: CAWGTPSQETQYF. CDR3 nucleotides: TGTGCCTGGGGGACACCTTCTCAAGAGACCCAGTACTTC.

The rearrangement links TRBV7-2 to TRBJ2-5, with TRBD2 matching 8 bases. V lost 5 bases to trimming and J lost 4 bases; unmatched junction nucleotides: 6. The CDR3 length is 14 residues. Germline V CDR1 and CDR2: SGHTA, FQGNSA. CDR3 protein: CASSPYSGRETQYF. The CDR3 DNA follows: TGTGCCAGCAGCCCATACAGCGGGAGAGAGACCCAGTACTTC.